These T cell receptor beta chains were read from a single sample in a study of blood T cell repertoires in COVID-19. The table came from immunoSEQ multiplex PCR; TCRdb's copy has only in-frame clones and leaves some out. The sample yields 95,000 to 150,000 clones, 85% seen once. Sequenced: peripheral blood. The source is a man of 80 years or more with active or convalescent COVID-19. CDR3s include the opening cysteine and the closing phenylalanine or tryptophan. The order of the fields is V gene, J gene, clone size, D gene, CDR3 protein, CDR3 DNA. A D gene is named only where the DNA matches it firmly. Clone sizes are given selectively: once, few, many, or a class where the clone is expanded.

v_call: TRBV19
j_call: TRBJ1-2
clone_size: -
d_call: -
cdr3_aa: CASRDNYNYGYTF
cdr3_nt: TGTGCCAGCCGGGACAACTATAACTATGGCTACACCTTC

v_call: TRBV4-1
j_call: TRBJ2-2
clone_size: -
d_call: TRBD1
cdr3_aa: CASSPGQAMNTGELFF
cdr3_nt: TGCGCCAGCAGCCCTGGACAGGCCATGAACACCGGGGAGCTGTTTTTT

v_call: TRBV2
j_call: TRBJ1-5
clone_size: -
d_call: -
cdr3_aa: CASSTLSSNQPQHF
cdr3_nt: TGTGCCAGCAGTACTCTGAGTAGCAATCAGCCCCAGCATTTT

v_call: TRBV29-1
j_call: TRBJ2-7
clone_size: once
d_call: -
cdr3_aa: CSVLGAGATYEQYF
cdr3_nt: TGCAGCGTCTTAGGGGCAGGGGCGACCTACGAGCAGTACTTC

v_call: TRBV4-3
j_call: TRBJ2-6
clone_size: -
d_call: TRBD1
cdr3_aa: CASSRQGAVSGANVLTF
cdr3_nt: TGCGCCAGCAGCCGACAGGGGGCTGTGTCTGGGGCCAACGTCCTGACTTTC

v_call: TRBV18
j_call: TRBJ2-7
clone_size: few
d_call: TRBD1
cdr3_aa: CASSPGQAAGQYF
cdr3_nt: TGTGCCAGCTCACCGGGACAGGCGGCGGGGCAGTACTTC

v_call: TRBV6-5
j_call: TRBJ2-7
clone_size: -
d_call: TRBD1
cdr3_aa: CASSYGGRGNEQYF
cdr3_nt: TGTGCCAGCAGTTACGGTGGCAGGGGGAACGAGCAGTACTTC

v_call: TRBV6-6
j_call: TRBJ1-1
clone_size: -
d_call: TRBD1
cdr3_aa: CASSDSGGTDTEAFF
cdr3_nt: TGTGCCAGCAGTGATTCAGGGGGCACGGACACTGAAGCTTTCTTT

v_call: TRBV5-8
j_call: TRBJ1-5
clone_size: -
d_call: TRBD1
cdr3_aa: CASSHLTGVNPSNQPQHF
cdr3_nt: TGTGCCAGCAGCCACCTGACAGGGGTCAACCCTAGCAATCAGCCCCAGCATTTT

v_call: TRBV25-1
j_call: TRBJ2-3
clone_size: -
d_call: TRBD2
cdr3_aa: CASSPLAASTDTQYF
cdr3_nt: TGTGCCAGCAGCCCCCTAGCGGCAAGCACAGATACGCAGTATTTT

v_call: TRBV28
j_call: TRBJ1-3
clone_size: once
d_call: TRBD1
cdr3_aa: CASLQGTRGNTIYF
cdr3_nt: TGTGCCAGCCTACAGGGGACGCGGGGAAACACCATATATTTT

v_call: TRBV19
j_call: TRBJ2-1
clone_size: -
d_call: -
cdr3_aa: CASTLDISSSYNEQFF
cdr3_nt: TGTGCCAGTACTTTGGACATATCGAGCTCCTACAATGAGCAGTTCTTC

v_call: TRBV9
j_call: TRBJ1-2
clone_size: -
d_call: -
cdr3_aa: CASSVAGVSYGYTF
cdr3_nt: TGTGCCAGCAGCGTAGCAGGGGTTAGCTATGGCTACACCTTC